This T cell receptor beta chain was obtained from a study of CD8 T cells in Susac syndrome. Random hexamers primed reverse transcription of about 0.5 to 1 ug RNA. Each CDR3 protein is one row after TCRdb ran MiXCR on the immunoSEQ multiplex PCR reads. The table records some 240,000 distinct CDR3 sequences, about 95% of them present only once. Germline CDR1 is DFQATT and CDR2 is SNEGSKA (reference sequence). V lost 0 bases and J 0 bases, leaving 8 bases between the germline ends. The length of the CDR3 is 14 residues. The chain employs TRBV20-1 and TRBJ1-1; possibly TRBD1 for D (6 bases). Sequenced material: CD4+ T cells from PBMCs. The clonotype originates from a human donor with Susac syndrome. Here the CDR3 reads CSARERGVNTEAFF. CDR3 DNA sequence: TGCAGTGCTAGAGAGAGGGGGGTGAACACTGAAGCTTTCTTT.